This T cell receptor (beta chain) is drawn from a study of blood T cell repertoires in COVID-19. Study-level background: Some COVID-19 samples were acute and others convalescent; all came from the United States, Italy and Spain.

This clone was seen only a few times. Germline CDR1 is SGHRS and CDR2 is YFSETQ. The J segment lost 5 bases and the V segment lost 3 bases, leaving 16 bases of the junction unmatched. This CDR3 spans 17 amino acids. Using immunoSEQ multiplex PCR, the repertoire was profiled, and TCRdb retains in-frame clones only, with some absent. The table shows roughly 130,000 clones, with roughly 80% occurring only once. The clonotype originates from a man between 65 and 85 years old with acute or convalescent COVID-19. The rearrangement uses TRBV5-1 and TRBJ2-7, with 8 bases lining up with TRBD2. The sample consisted of peripheral blood. Written as DNA, the CDR3 is TGCGCCAGCAGCTCGGGGCTAGCGGGTCCTCCCAGGGACGAGCAGTACTTC. Its translation: CASSSGLAGPPRDEQYF.